Listed here are 15 T cell receptor beta chains from one sample, sequenced in a study of glioma-infiltrating T cells. TCR alpha and beta CDR3 regions were amplified from RNA using iRepertoire nested multiplex PCR. From the multiplex PCR reads, TCRdb called clonotypes with MiXCR, one entry per CDR3 protein. This table holds approximately 110,000 distinct CDR3 sequences, 20% to 25% found once. Specimen: glioma tissue, nonneoplastic brain tissue, or PBMCs (not recorded which). These receptors all come from a human donor with low-grade glioma or glioblastoma, undergoing nonglioma brain surgery, or in good health (not recorded which).

Worth noting for this clonotype: This is likely a read error, given that the CDR3 carries no conserved phenylalanine or tryptophan at its end. The chain couples TRBV7-9 to TRBJ1-2; possible D gene TRBD1, 5 bases. The germline V and J ends were trimmed by 8 bases and 4 bases, with 11 bases remaining between them. CDR3 size: 12 residues. CDR1 and CDR2 (germline): SEHNR, FQNEAQ (reference sequence). The CDR3 nucleotides are TGTGCCAGCGGCATCGACAGCTATGGCTACACCCTC. Its translation is CASGIDSYGYTL.

A remark on this clonotype: This may come from a read error, since a much larger clone is one base off. The chain recombines TRBV4-1 with TRBJ2-2; 7 positions match TRBD1. J lost 0 bases, V lost 2 bases, and 3 bases had no gene match. The length of the CDR3 is 16 residues. CDR1 and CDR2 from the germline V gene are MGHRA and YSYEKL. CDR3 in amino acids: CASSQPTGPNTGELFF. As DNA, the CDR3 is TGCGCCAGCAGCCAACCGACAGGGCCGAACACCGGGGAGCTGTTTTTT.

This clonotype appeared many times. V gene TRBV6-1 combines with J gene TRBJ1-4; D uncertain. Per the germline V gene, CDR1 is MNHNS and CDR2 is SASEGT. Trimming left V 9 bases short and J 10 bases short, with 12 bases between. The CDR3 is 11 amino acids. In nucleotides, the CDR3 is TGTGCCAGTGGACCAGCCGGAAAACTGTTTTTT. Its protein product is CASGPAGKLFF.

There are many counts of this clonotype. The chain employs TRBV20-1 and TRBJ2-7, with TRBD2 identical over 7 bases. V was pared by 3 bases and J by 6 bases, with 11 bases of the junction left unmatched. This CDR3 has 14 amino acids. Germline-derived CDR1 and CDR2 are DFQATT and SNEGSKA (reference sequence). As DNA, the CDR3 is TGCAGTGCTAGGGTTGCGGGAGAGGGCCTCGAGCAGTACTTC. Protein: CSARVAGEGLEQYF.

This clonotype came up many times. The J gene is TRBJ1-5, the V gene TRBV4-1; 8 bases line up with TRBD1. The ends lost 1 base at V and 3 bases at J; junction bases unmatched: 8. The CDR3 is 17 residues long. Per the germline V gene, CDR1 is MGHRA and CDR2 is YSYEKL. CDR3 nucleotides: TGCGCCAGCAGCCAAGGACGGACAGGGAGATTCAATCAGCCCCAGCATTTT. Amino acid sequence: CASSQGRTGRFNQPQHF.

Concerning this clonotype itself: Being one base from a much bigger clone, this may be a read error. The chain combines TRBV6-5 with TRBJ2-3; D remains ambiguous. This CDR3 is 14 amino acids long. CDR1 is MNHEY, CDR2 SVGAGI, per germline. The CDR3 reads CASSYSGRTDKQYF. DNA of the CDR3: TGTGCCAGCAGTTACTCAGGCCGCACAGATAAGCAGTATTTT.

At least ten counts were recorded for this clonotype. V usage is TRBV18 and J usage is TRBJ1-6, with unresolved D. CDR1 KGHSH and CDR2 LQKENI come from the germline V gene. Trimming shortened V by 0 bases and J by 7 bases, and 13 bases separated the two germline ends. CDR3 length equals 16 residues. The CDR3 protein is CASSPPGSRTNSPLHF. The CDR3 bases are TGTGCCAGCTCACCACCCGGGAGCCGGACGAATTCACCCCTCCACTTT.

Comments on this clonotype: A clone one base away is much larger, so this may be a read error. This sequence joins TRBV7-2 and TRBJ1-3, with 10 bases that match TRBD1. This CDR3 spans 16 amino acids. The germline V gene has CDR1 SGHTA and CDR2 FQGNSA. V lost 4 bases to trimming and J lost 1 base; unmatched junction nucleotides: 4. The DNA for the CDR3 is TGTGCCAGCAGCTCGGGACAGGGGACATCTGGAAACACCATATATTTT. Amino acids: CASSSGQGTSGNTIYF.

This clonotype was picked up a small number of times. It may be a read error: a sequence one base away is much more abundant. The chain has TRBV4-3 and TRBJ1-2, with D uncertain. Trimming took 3 bases from V and 8 from J, leaving 16 bases between them. In germline, CDR1 is LGHNA, CDR2 YSLEER. There are 14 residues in the CDR3. CDR3 nucleotide sequence: TGCGCCAGCAGCCACTACGCCGAGGCTTCAGGCTACACCTTC. Translation gives CASSHYAEASGYTF.

Turning to this clonotype: Germline and junction disagree at one end, which may indicate a read error. V is TRBV5-4 and J is TRBJ2-7; perhaps TRBD2 as D (7 bases). This CDR3 region has 13 residues. Germline lookup yields CDR1 SGHNT and CDR2 YYREEE (reference sequence). The CDR3 protein is CASSSPGGYEHYF. The CDR3 bases are TGTGCCAGCAGCTCCCCGGGGGGCTACGAGCACTACTTC.

This clonotype was counted at least ten times. This chain connects TRBV7-9 to TRBJ1-4, with 8 bases that match TRBD1. Per germline, CDR1 SEHNR and CDR2 FQNEAQ (reference sequence). The length of the CDR3 is 14 residues. V lost 5 bases, J lost 8 bases, and 7 bases stayed unmatched. The CDR3 nucleotides read TGTGCCAGCAGCCCATACGGGACAGGCGAAAAACTGTTTTTT. This codes for CASSPYGTGEKLFF.

Notes on this clonotype: Since a much larger clone is just one base distant, this may be a read error. This chain uses TRBV29-1 with TRBJ2-7; D is possibly TRBD2 (6 bases). The CDR3 has 12 amino acids. Germline values: CDR1 SQVTM, CDR2 ANQGSEA. For the CDR3, the DNA is TGCGGCGTGGCCGCCGGGAGCTACGAGCAGTACTTC. This gives the protein CGVAAGSYEQYF.

The chain uses TRBV7-3 and TRBJ2-1, with 8 positions matching TRBD2. The CDR3 covers 16 residues. The germline V gene has CDR1 SGHTA and CDR2 FQGTGA. V lost 5 bases, J lost 1 base, and 7 bases stayed unmatched. CDR3: CASSPIAGFSYNEQFF. The CDR3 nucleotides read TGTGCCAGCAGCCCGATAGCGGGATTTTCCTACAATGAGCAGTTCTTC.

A few counts support this clonotype. Just one base apart from a much larger clone, this may be a read error. The rearrangement uses TRBV6-1 and TRBJ2-7; 11 bases align to TRBD2. Trimming cost V 8 bases and J 3 bases; bases outside gene matches: 12. The V gene's germline CDR1 is MNHNS and CDR2 SASEGT. CDR3 size: 16 residues. The CDR3 DNA reads TGTGCCAGCCCGGCTAGCGGGAGGCCCGCCTTCTACGAGCAGTACTTC. Its protein is CASPASGRPAFYEQYF.

This clonotype has at least ten counts. The gene calls are TRBV6-1 and TRBJ2-6; a weak D match, TRBD2 (6 bases). V was pared by 2 bases and J by 3 bases, with 8 bases between. The length of the CDR3 is 15 residues. CDR1 MNHNS and CDR2 SASEGT come from the germline V gene. The CDR3 region is CASSESGDGANVLTF. In nucleotides, the CDR3 is TGTGCCAGCAGTGAATCGGGGGATGGGGCCAACGTCCTGACTTTC.